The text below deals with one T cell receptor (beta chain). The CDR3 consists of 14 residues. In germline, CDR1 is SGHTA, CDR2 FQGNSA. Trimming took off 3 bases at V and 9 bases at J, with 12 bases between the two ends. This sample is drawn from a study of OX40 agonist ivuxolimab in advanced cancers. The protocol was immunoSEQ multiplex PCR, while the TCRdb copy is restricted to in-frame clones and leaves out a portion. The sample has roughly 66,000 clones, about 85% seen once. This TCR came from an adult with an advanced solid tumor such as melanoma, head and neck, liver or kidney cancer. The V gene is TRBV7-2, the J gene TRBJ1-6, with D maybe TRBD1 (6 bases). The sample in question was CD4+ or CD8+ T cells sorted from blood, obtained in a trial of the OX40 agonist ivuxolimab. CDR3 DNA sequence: TGTGCCAGCAGCTTCGGACAGCGTGGTTCACCCCTCCACTTT. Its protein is CASSFGQRGSPLHF.